What follows are 12 T cell receptor beta chains derived from one specimen sequenced in a study of cytomegalovirus exposure and HLA in healthy donors. The PCR used 60 Vbeta and 13 Jbeta primers. Repertoires were generated with immunoSEQ multiplex PCR, while TCRdb's copy carries only in-frame clones and drops some. Among tens of thousands of clones, around 79% were seen once, and the ten largest hold roughly 14%. Sequencing input: PBMCs. Receptors originate from a middle-aged woman in good health and CMV-seropositive.

In its sample, this clone was seen a few times. The rearrangement uses TRBV5-1 and TRBJ1-4; possibly TRBD1 for D (5 bases). CDR1 is SGHRS, CDR2 YFSETQ, per germline. Trimming took 2 bases from V and 3 from J, leaving 11 bases between them. The CDR3 runs 15 residues. CDR3 sequence (DNA): TGCGCCAGCAGCTTCTGGGGGGGATCTAATGAAAAACTGTTTTTT. Protein sequence: CASSFWGGSNEKLFF.

This clone occurred a few times. This rearrangement joins TRBV10-2 to TRBJ2-1, with no clear D. CDR3 length equals 12 residues. CDR1 and CDR2 from the germline V gene are WSHSY and SAAADI. V lost 0 bases to trimming and J lost 8 bases, with 5 bases between them. CDR3 bases: TGCGCCAGCAGTGAGTCCGGTCATGAGCAGTTCTTC. Its protein is CASSESGHEQFF.

The chain has TRBV5-1 and TRBJ1-1, with 8 bases that match TRBD1. Germline CDR1 reads SGHRS; CDR2 reads YFSETQ. The CDR3 spans 19 residues. Germline trimming cut 2 bases from V and 0 bases from J; bases unmatched to any gene: 15. CDR3: CASSFKGGTGGRMNTEAFF. CDR3 in DNA: TGCGCCAGCAGCTTCAAAGGCGGCACAGGGGGGCGTATGAACACTGAAGCTTTCTTT.

This clone was detected only a few times. The chain carries TRBV2 and TRBJ1-1, with TRBD1 matching over 7 bases. Per germline, CDR1 SNHLY and CDR2 FYNNEI. V gave up 7 bases and J gave up 5 bases; unmatched junction bases: 7. The CDR3 length is 13 residues. DNA for the CDR3: TGTGCCAGCACCCAGGGGGAAGAGACTGAAGCTTTCTTT. Translation gives CASTQGEETEAFF.

The chain carries TRBV4-3 and TRBJ2-4, with D possibly TRBD1 on 6 matching bases. Germline assignment: CDR1 LGHNA and CDR2 YSLEER. The CDR3 sequence is 15 residues long. The V end was cut by 1 base, the J end by 9 bases, with 16 bases between. This CDR3 reads CASSQVGHPRGIQYF. The CDR3 bases are TGCGCCAGCAGCCAAGTCGGACATCCCAGGGGCATTCAGTACTTC.

V and J are TRBV11-1 and TRBJ1-3; perhaps TRBD1 as D (6 bases). The CDR3 consists of 16 residues. V was trimmed by 5 bases and J by 0 bases, leaving 14 bases between them. The germline V gene has CDR1 SGHAT and CDR2 FQDESV (reference sequence). CDR3 protein: CASSANTGSSGNTIYF. The DNA for the CDR3 is TGTGCCAGCAGCGCGAATACAGGGAGCTCTGGAAACACCATATATTTT.

A remark on this clone: One end of the junction fails to match germline, which may point to a read error. V usage is TRBV7-7 and J usage is TRBJ2-7; either TRBD1 or TRBD2 may supply D (5 bases each). This CDR3 has 13 amino acids. Germline CDR1 is SSHAT and CDR2 is FNYEAQ (reference sequence). As DNA, the CDR3 is TGTGCTAGCAGCTTAGCGCTAGGGGCCGAGCAGTACTTC. The encoded protein is CASSLALGAEQYF.

The genes are TRBV9 and TRBJ2-3; D is perhaps TRBD2 (5 bases). V was cut by 4 bases and J by 4 bases, with 13 bases left in between. Germline CDR1 and CDR2: SGDLS and YYNGEE. The CDR3 is 14 amino acids. CDR3 nucleotide sequence: TGTGCCAGCAGCCCCGGGATTAGCCCAGATACGCAGTATTTT. Translated, it gives CASSPGISPDTQYF. Drawing the rest from reference TRBV9 and TRBJ2-3, the complete variable domain is DSGVTQTPKHLITATGQRVTLRCSPRSGDLSVYWYQQSLDQGLQFLIQYYNGEERAKGNILERFSAQQFPDLHSELNLSSLELGDSALYFCASSPGISPDTQYFGPGTRLTVL.

In regard to this clone: Other DNA sequences from this sample encode an identical CDR3 as well. This chain connects TRBV6-5 to TRBJ2-7, with TRBD1 identical over 9 bases. The J segment lost 2 bases and the V segment lost 4 bases, leaving 9 bases of the junction unmatched. Germline CDR1 MNHEY, CDR2 SVGAGI. This CDR3 has 16 amino acids. The CDR3 loop reads CASSSPGQGIPYEQYF. Written as DNA, the CDR3 is TGTGCCAGCAGTTCCCCTGGACAGGGGATCCCCTACGAGCAGTACTTC.

The CDR3 DNA follows: TGCGCCAGCAGCTTGTTGGGGGGAGTAGGCTACAATGAGCAGTTCTTC. Translation: CASSLLGGVGYNEQFF. The chain couples TRBV5-1 to TRBJ2-1, with D possibly TRBD2 on 6 matching bases. Trimming cost V 1 base and J 3 bases, with 14 bases left between them. Germline values: CDR1 SGHRS, CDR2 YFSETQ. This CDR3 region has 16 residues.

Notes on this clone: Lacking the conserved final phenylalanine or tryptophan, this CDR3 likely reflects a read error. The CDR3 nucleotides read TGTGCCAGCAGTGAAGCCTTCTCCGGGGTCTATGGCTACACCGTC. This codes for CASSEAFSGVYGYTV. The rearrangement links TRBV6-1 to TRBJ1-2; D gene ambiguous. The CDR3 has 15 residues. The V gene's germline CDR1 is MNHNS and CDR2 SASEGT. Deletions cut 0 bases from V and 4 bases from J, with 12 bases between.

V and J are TRBV4-3 and TRBJ1-4; 7 bases are shared with TRBD1. The V and J ends lost 4 bases and 3 bases, in that order; junction bases with no gene match: 8. The CDR3 length is 16 residues. The germline CDR1 and CDR2 sequences are LGHNA and YSLEER. CDR3 residues: CASSRAYRGANEKLFF. The CDR3 DNA is TGCGCCAGCAGCCGAGCCTACAGGGGAGCTAATGAAAAACTGTTTTTT.